One sample yielded the 13 T cell receptor beta chains listed below, sequenced in a study of T cells in Graves' hyperthyroidism and ophthalmopathy. RNA transcripts were the template for amplifying TCR beta CDR3 regions. HTBI primers were employed in a first-round RT-PCR of the TCR CDR3. TCRdb processed the multiplex PCR reads anew with MiXCR; each CDR3 protein has one entry. This sample has around 480,000 distinct CDR3 sequences, with over 13% found just once. Sequencing input: blood. The receptors here all came from a woman under 30 with Graves' hyperthyroidism.

This clonotype was seen at least ten times. This rearrangement joins TRBV20-1 to TRBJ2-5; perhaps TRBD1 as D (6 bases). Per the germline V gene, CDR1 is DFQATT and CDR2 is SNEGSKA (reference sequence). The V end was cut by 6 bases, the J end by 5 bases, with 13 bases between. The CDR3 length is 12 residues. The CDR3, as DNA: TGCAGTGCCTCACAGGGCGGGGAGACCCAGTACTTC. It yields the protein CSASQGGETQYF.

This clonotype showed up many times. The chain links TRBV11-3 to TRBJ2-3; D may correspond to TRBD1 or TRBD2 (5 bases each). V was clipped by 5 bases and J by 1 base, with 13 bases between them. Germline CDR1 and CDR2: SGHNT and YENEEA. The CDR3 length is 15 residues. As DNA, the CDR3 is TGTGCCAGCAGCCGGGGCGGGCAGCGCACAGATACGCAGTATTTT. It codes for CASSRGGQRTDTQYF.

The rearrangement joins TRBV13 to TRBJ2-1; either TRBD1 or TRBD2 may fit D (5 bases each). Trimming took 6 bases from V and 4 from J, leaving 13 bases between them. In germline, CDR1 is PRHDT, CDR2 FYEKMQ (reference sequence). This CDR3 has 14 residues. The CDR3 region is CASSKERGYNEQFF. Written as DNA, the CDR3 is TGTGCCAGCAGTAAAGAGAGGGGATACAATGAGCAGTTCTTC.

This clonotype was recorded many times. This rearrangement joins TRBV11-2 to TRBJ1-2; a weak D match, TRBD1 (5 bases). CDR1 is SGHAT and CDR2 is FQNNGV in the germline V gene. The CDR3 is 13 residues long. With 6 bases removed from V and 6 bases from J, the gap between germline ends came to 14 bases. The CDR3 DNA follows: TGTGCCAGCAGGGCAGACAGTACCCATGGCTACACCTTC. Residues: CASRADSTHGYTF.

The chain couples TRBV20-1 to TRBJ2-7; 8 positions agree with TRBD2. The germline V gene encodes CDR1 DFQATT and CDR2 SNEGSKA (reference sequence). This CDR3 contains 14 residues. The CDR3 sequence is CGDHESGSGYEQYV. Here the CDR3 DNA reads TGCGGAGATCACGAGAGCGGGAGCGGATACGAGCAGTACGTC.

This clonotype occurred many times. The CDR3 reads CASSSRDTSANNEQFF. The CDR3 DNA sequence: TGTGCCAGCAGCTCCCGAGACACCTCCGCCAACAATGAGCAGTTCTTC. The gene calls are TRBV11-3 and TRBJ2-1; no clear D. This CDR3 contains 16 residues. Germline V gives CDR1 SGHNT, CDR2 YENEEA. The ends were cut back, 4 bases at V and 5 bases at J, with 18 bases in the middle.

This clonotype appeared many times. V and J are TRBV12-3 or TRBV12-4 and TRBJ1-5; no clear D gene. Trimming took off 2 bases at V and 1 base at J, with 6 bases between the two ends. The CDR3 spans 14 residues. Here the CDR3 reads CASSLSDSNQPQHF. The CDR3 DNA is TGTGCCAGCAGTTTATCGGACAGCAATCAGCCCCAGCATTTT.

The chain couples TRBV6-1 to TRBJ2-1; D is undetermined. The CDR3 spans 12 residues. V lost 5 bases and J 9 bases, leaving 11 bases between the germline ends. Germline CDR1 and CDR2: MNHNS and SASEGT. The CDR3 loop is CASSRGPGEQFF. The CDR3 DNA reads TGTGCCAGCAGTCGAGGACCGGGTGAGCAGTTCTTC.

The genes are TRBV3-1 and TRBJ1-1, with D unclear. Trimming pared 5 bases from V and 7 bases from J, leaving 14 bases between. Germline V gene sequence: CDR1 LGHDT, CDR2 YNNKEL (reference sequence). The CDR3 totals 13 residues. The CDR3 DNA follows: TGTGCCAGCAGCGCGTCGGGGAGGATTGAAGCTTTCTTT. Its protein product is CASSASGRIEAFF.

The J gene is TRBJ2-1, the V gene TRBV29-1, with a tentative D call TRBD1 (6 bases). Germline lookup yields CDR1 SQVTM and CDR2 ANQGSEA. This CDR3 contains 12 residues. The ends were cut back, 5 bases at V and 8 bases at J, with 13 bases in the middle. This CDR3 reads CSVPRGNHEQFF. The CDR3 coding sequence is TGCAGCGTTCCCAGGGGTAACCATGAGCAGTTCTTC.

This clonotype was counted at least ten times. The chain couples TRBV27 to TRBJ2-1, with 7 bases fitting TRBD2. Germline lookup yields CDR1 MNHEY and CDR2 SMNVEV (reference sequence). V dropped 0 bases and J dropped 3; count of bases not matched to a gene: 11. This CDR3 region has 18 residues. CDR3 sequence reads: CASSLSRGYYWGYNEQFF. The CDR3 DNA is TGTGCCAGCAGTTTATCGCGGGGGTATTACTGGGGCTACAATGAGCAGTTCTTC.

This clonotype turned up a few times. The V gene is TRBV20-1, the J gene TRBJ2-1, with D possibly being TRBD2 (5 bases). V shed 7 bases and J shed 12 bases, with 16 bases lying between them. Germline CDR1 DFQATT, CDR2 SNEGSKA (reference sequence). CDR3 length: 11 residues. In DNA form, the CDR3 reads TGCAGTGGAAGGACTCCTCGGGGGCAGTTCTTC. Residues: CSGRTPRGQFF.

Many counts were recorded for this clonotype. This chain joins TRBV27 and TRBJ1-3; 7 bases fit TRBD1. V lost 8 bases, J lost 0 bases, and 4 bases stayed unmatched. The germline V gene has CDR1 MNHEY and CDR2 SMNVEV (reference sequence). CDR3 size: 14 residues. The CDR3 protein is CASGQAYSGNTIYF. CDR3 bases: TGTGCCAGCGGACAGGCATACTCTGGAAACACCATATATTTT.